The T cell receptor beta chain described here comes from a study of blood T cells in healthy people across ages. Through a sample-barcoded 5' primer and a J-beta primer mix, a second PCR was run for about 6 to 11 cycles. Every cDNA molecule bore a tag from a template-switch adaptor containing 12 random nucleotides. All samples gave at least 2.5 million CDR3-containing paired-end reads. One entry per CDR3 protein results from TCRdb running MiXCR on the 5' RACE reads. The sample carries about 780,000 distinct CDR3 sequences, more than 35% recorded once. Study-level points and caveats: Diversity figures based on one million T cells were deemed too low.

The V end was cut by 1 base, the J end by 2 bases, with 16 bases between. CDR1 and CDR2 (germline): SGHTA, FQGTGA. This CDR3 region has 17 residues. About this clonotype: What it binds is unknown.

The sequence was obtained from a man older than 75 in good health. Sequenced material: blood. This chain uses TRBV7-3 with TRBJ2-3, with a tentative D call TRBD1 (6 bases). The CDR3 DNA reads TGTGCCAGCAGCTTAAGGTTGAGGGGACAAGCCACAGATACGCAGTATTTT. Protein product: CASSLRLRGQATDTQYF.